This T cell receptor beta chain comes out of a study of T cell repertoires in ileal Crohn's disease (dated by TCRdb to the late 2010s). Context from the whole study: Median disease duration was around eight years, and about 40% of patients were identified as active smokers at the time of surgery. M6 samples consisted of neoterminal ileum biopsies collected during postoperative colonoscopy. All patients had surgery for a complication: stricturing disease in 61% and penetrating disease in approximately 39%. A total of about 170 mucosal samples from around 57 patients were sequenced, collected from several sites on the surgical specimen and at postoperative endoscopy. Running in parallel with the study was a multicentre cohort set up to find predictors of early endoscopic recurrence following ileocolonic resection. About half of the patients received postoperative therapy: some 12 received thiopurines and 18 received anti-TNF agents. Endoscopic postoperative recurrence was defined by a Rutgeerts score above i0. The TCR repertoire was analysed in about 60 patients with Crohn's disease drawn from a prospective multicentre cohort.

On the study overall, not on this receptor specifically: Postoperative endoscopy timing varied within the first year after surgery, with a median delay of around 7 months. Patients who were active smokers at surgery had a significantly higher proportion of clonal expansions than non-smokers (about 25% vs 18%, p=0.02). Only a subgroup of patients, of unstated size, had their mucosal CD4 and CD8 T cells sorted and sequenced. Compared with CD4 T cells, sorted CD8 T cells contained more high-frequency clones, which suggests that the mucosal expansions were mostly CD8. Endoscopic recurrence was linked to a higher percentage of high-frequency clones at surgery, and recurrence occurred in every patient whose clonality exceeded 26.8% (18/57).

This sample's time point label indicates: neoterminal ileum biopsy at postoperative endoscopy, about 6 months after surgery. To be eligible, patients had to be adults with ileal or ileocolonic Crohn's disease and an indication for ileocolonic resection. Whole ileal mucosal biopsies were stored frozen at -80°C before DNA extraction. Genomic DNA was isolated from frozen whole biopsies using a TRizol-based method, and the DNA was quantified with a NanoDrop 2000 spectrophotometer. This clone was detected only a few times. The antigen it recognizes is unknown. No qualities accompany the bases; no much larger clone lies one base away. For commercial TCRB immunosequencing, around 0.5 micrograms of biopsy DNA were submitted for each sample. Adaptive Biotechnology amplified the CDR3 regions from genomic DNA with a two-step multiplex PCR designed to control amplification bias. Primers for every V and J gene segment were used in the first PCR, and barcodes and Illumina adapters were added in the second PCR. CDR3 libraries were sequenced on an Illumina instrument. The authors' analysis ran thus. The analysis drew on both the pipelines supplied by the vendor and custom analysis of the raw data in R/Bioconductor running R version 3.3.0. Clonality, which ranges from 0 to 1, was calculated as the inverse of the normalised Shannon entropy across all productive clones. The repertoire share taken up by the top 100 clones defined high-frequency clones, and only clones that passed a 95% confidence test were kept. Repertoire diversity was measured with the Simpson index, and overlap between samples was measured with the Morisita-Horn index. Held by TCRdb, this immuneACCESS table contains in-frame sequences only and omits some clones. Under half of the omission traces to an unresolved V gene where checked; the cause of the rest is unknown. For V, J and clone size, that table is used; D and trimming come from the DNA. The sample table shows some 10,000 clones, and under 85% are seen once. Of the sample, under 15% is held by the ten largest clones.

Per the germline V gene (reference sequence), SEHNR is the CDR1 and FQNEAQ is the CDR2. Its CDR3 holds 14 amino acids, cysteine through phenylalanine. Just the 42-base CDR3 DNA is kept, in frame starting at base 1. V loses 4 bases at its end and J loses 4 bases; junction bases beyond the gene matches: 3. What was sequenced was ileal tissue. The TCR comes from an adult with Crohn's disease. The chain couples TRBV7-9 to TRBJ2-1; the junction holds 8 bases that match TRBD2. The CDR3 reads CASSYGGEYNEQFF. The DNA is as follows: TGTGCCAGCAGCTACGGGGGGGAATACAATGAGCAGTTCTTC.